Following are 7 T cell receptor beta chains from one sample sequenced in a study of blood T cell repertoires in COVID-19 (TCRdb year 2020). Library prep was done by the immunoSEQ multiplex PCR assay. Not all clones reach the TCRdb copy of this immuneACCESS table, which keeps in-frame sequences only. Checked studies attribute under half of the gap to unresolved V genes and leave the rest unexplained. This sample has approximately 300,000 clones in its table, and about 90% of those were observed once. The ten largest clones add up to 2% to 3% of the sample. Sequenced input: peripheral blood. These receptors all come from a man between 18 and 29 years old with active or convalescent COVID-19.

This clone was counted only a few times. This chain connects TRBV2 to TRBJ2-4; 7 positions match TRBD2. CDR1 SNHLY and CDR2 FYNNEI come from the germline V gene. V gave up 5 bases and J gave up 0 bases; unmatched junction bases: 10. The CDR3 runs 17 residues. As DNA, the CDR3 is TGTGCCAGCAGTCGCTCTTCTAGCGGCCTAGCCAAAAACATTCAGTACTTC. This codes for CASSRSSSGLAKNIQYF.

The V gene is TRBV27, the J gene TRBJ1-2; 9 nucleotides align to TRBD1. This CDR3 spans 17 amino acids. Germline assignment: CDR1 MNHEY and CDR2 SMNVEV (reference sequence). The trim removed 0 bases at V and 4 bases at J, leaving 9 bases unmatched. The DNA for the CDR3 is TGTGCCAGCAGTTTATCATCTGGGACAGGGCACCTCTATGGCTACACCTTC. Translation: CASSLSSGTGHLYGYTF.

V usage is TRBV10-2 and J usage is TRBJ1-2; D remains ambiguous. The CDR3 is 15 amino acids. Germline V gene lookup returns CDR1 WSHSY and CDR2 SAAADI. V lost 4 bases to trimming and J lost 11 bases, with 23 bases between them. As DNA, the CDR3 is TGCGCCAGCAGTGTCGCGAGGAGGGATGGATTTGGATACACCTTC. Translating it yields CASSVARRDGFGYTF.

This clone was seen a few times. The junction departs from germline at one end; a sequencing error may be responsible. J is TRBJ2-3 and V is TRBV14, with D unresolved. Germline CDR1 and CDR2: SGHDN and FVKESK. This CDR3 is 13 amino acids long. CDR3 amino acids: CASSFKIWQALDF. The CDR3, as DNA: TGTGCCAGCAGCTTCAAGATATGGCAGGCGCTGGATTTT.

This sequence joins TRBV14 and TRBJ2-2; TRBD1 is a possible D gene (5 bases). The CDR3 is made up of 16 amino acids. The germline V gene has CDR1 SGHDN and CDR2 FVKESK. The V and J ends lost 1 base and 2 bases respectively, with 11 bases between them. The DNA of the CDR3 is TGTGCCAGCAGCCAAGTACTCCGGACAAACACCGGGGAGCTGTTTTTT. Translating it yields CASSQVLRTNTGELFF.

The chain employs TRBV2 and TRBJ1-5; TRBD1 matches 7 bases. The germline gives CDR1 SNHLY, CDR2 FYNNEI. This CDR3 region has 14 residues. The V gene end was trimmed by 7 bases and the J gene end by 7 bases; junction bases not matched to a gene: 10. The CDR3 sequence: CASISQGKGQPQHF. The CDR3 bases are TGTGCCAGCATTTCACAGGGGAAGGGGCAGCCCCAGCATTTT.

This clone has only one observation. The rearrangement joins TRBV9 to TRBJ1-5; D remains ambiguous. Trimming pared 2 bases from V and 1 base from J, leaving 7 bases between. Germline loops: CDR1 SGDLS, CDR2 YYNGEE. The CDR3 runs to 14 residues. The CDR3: CASSVGFSNQPQHF. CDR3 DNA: TGTGCCAGCAGCGTCGGGTTCAGCAATCAGCCCCAGCATTTT.